Below are 26 T cell receptor beta chains sequenced from a single sample in a study of shared clonotypes between healthy human individuals. Naivety among CD8 cells was defined by CD45RO negativity and positive CCR7 selection, thereby excluding terminally differentiated effector memory CD45RA+ cells. Clones were sequenced by immunoSEQ multiplex PCR, and TCRdb holds only the in-frame ones, with some missing. Here the sample spans roughly 2,000,000 clones, about 94% being singletons. Sequenced sample: naive CD8+ T cells sorted from blood. Receptor source: a man in his late teens or twenties in good health.

The rearrangement links TRBV5-6 to TRBJ2-5, with 8 bases that match TRBD1. The CDR3 loop spans 14 amino acids. The germline CDR1 and CDR2 sequences are SGHDT and YYEEEE. Trimming removed 4 bases from V and 2 bases from J; junction bases left unmatched: 4. CDR3 sequence: CASSEDRVQETQYF. CDR3 in DNA: TGTGCCAGCAGCGAGGACAGGGTGCAAGAGACCCAGTACTTC.

The chain has TRBV4-1 and TRBJ2-7; D uncertain. The CDR3 extends over 13 amino acids. Trimming took 4 bases from V and 4 from J, leaving 11 bases between them. Germline V gene data show CDR1 as MGHRA and CDR2 as YSYEKL. As DNA, the CDR3 is TGCGCCAGCAGCCCTTCAACGGTTTACGAGCAGTACTTC. This gives the protein CASSPSTVYEQYF.

V usage is TRBV6-1 and J usage is TRBJ2-3; 9 nucleotides agree with TRBD2. This CDR3 is built from 16 residues. The ends lost 3 bases at V and 2 bases at J; junction bases unmatched: 6. Looked up from germline, CDR1 is MNHNS and CDR2 is SASEGT. CDR3 nucleotide sequence: TGTGCCAGCAGTGAGCTAGCGGGGTCCCCCACAGATACGCAGTATTTT. Amino acid sequence: CASSELAGSPTDTQYF.

This chain connects TRBV5-1 to TRBJ2-1, with TRBD2 identical over 10 bases. The length of the CDR3 is 15 residues. Looked up from germline, CDR1 is SGHRS and CDR2 is YFSETQ. V lost 2 bases to trimming and J lost 2 bases; unmatched junction nucleotides: 1. CDR3 sequence: CASSFSGGTYNEQFF. CDR3 DNA sequence: TGCGCCAGCAGCTTTAGCGGGGGGACCTACAATGAGCAGTTCTTC.

V is TRBV27 and J is TRBJ2-7; TRBD1 matches at 9 bases. The CDR3 totals 16 residues. Unmatched junction bases numbered 14, after V lost 5 bases and J lost 6 bases. Germline CDR1 and CDR2: MNHEY and SMNVEV (reference sequence). Written as DNA, the CDR3 is TGTGCCAGCAGTCCCTCAACCGGGACAGGGTATGCCGAGCAGTACTTC. Translation: CASSPSTGTGYAEQYF.

The J gene is TRBJ2-5, the V gene TRBV9; the match to TRBD1 covers 7 bases. The DNA matches TRBJ2-7 better at its end, which makes the J call doubtful. From germline, CDR1 is SGDLS and CDR2 YYNGEE. CDR3 size: 14 residues. CDR3: CASSAGQINYEQYF. CDR3 bases: TGTGCCAGCAGCGCGGGACAGATTAACTACGAGCAGTACTTC.

Concerning this clone itself: Other DNA sequences within the sample encode an identical CDR3. V usage is TRBV19 and J usage is TRBJ2-7, with TRBD2 matching over 8 bases. V shed 2 bases, J shed 2 bases, and the junction held 2 bases outside the gene matches. The CDR3 has 14 residues. Germline-derived CDR1 and CDR2 are LNHDA and SQIVND (reference sequence). This CDR3 is CASSISGGAYEQYF. Written as DNA, the CDR3 is TGTGCCAGTAGTATATCCGGGGGGGCCTACGAGCAGTACTTC.

The chain is built from TRBV27 and TRBJ2-7; possible D gene TRBD2, 6 bases. CDR1 MNHEY and CDR2 SMNVEV come from the germline V gene (reference sequence). This CDR3 region has 13 residues. Deletions cut 3 bases from V and 2 bases from J, with 8 bases between. The CDR3 loop is CASSFQRAYEQYF. In nucleotides, the CDR3 is TGTGCCAGCAGTTTCCAGCGGGCCTACGAGCAGTACTTC.

The chain couples TRBV30 to TRBJ1-1; D is unclear. From germline, CDR1 is GTSNPN and CDR2 SVGIG (reference sequence). The ends were cut back, 5 bases at V and 0 bases at J, with 10 bases in the middle. The CDR3 loop spans 13 amino acids. CDR3 DNA sequence: TGTGCCTGGGAGGATCTCATGAACACTGAAGCTTTCTTT. It translates to CAWEDLMNTEAFF.

The chain carries TRBV6-5 and TRBJ2-7; D remains ambiguous. The CDR3 spans 11 residues. V lost 8 bases and J lost 7, with 12 bases in between. CDR1 is MNHEY, CDR2 SVGAGI, per germline. CDR3 DNA sequence: TGTGCCAGCGGACCCTCACCGGAGCAGTACTTC. Translation gives CASGPSPEQYF.

This clone was found a few times. The chain links TRBV2 to TRBJ2-7; D uncertain. The CDR3 is 12 amino acids. Germline CDR1 and CDR2: SNHLY and FYNNEI. With 7 bases removed from V and 1 base from J, the gap between germline ends came to 8 bases. The CDR3 loop reads CASTDESYEQYF. In nucleotides, the CDR3 is TGTGCCAGCACCGACGAATCCTACGAGCAGTACTTC.

The chain recombines TRBV27 with TRBJ2-3; D possibly corresponds to TRBD2 (5 bases). Germline V lookup: CDR1 MNHEY, CDR2 SMNVEV (reference sequence). The CDR3 covers 16 residues. Deletions cut 1 base from V and 3 bases from J, with 14 bases between. The CDR3 DNA sequence: TGTGCCAGCAGTTTATTAGCTAGCAAGGGAACAGATACGCAGTATTTT. It encodes CASSLLASKGTDTQYF.

The chain joins TRBV4-1 to TRBJ1-2; no reliable D call. Germline V gene lookup returns CDR1 MGHRA and CDR2 YSYEKL. V lost 4 bases and J lost 8, with 14 bases in between. The CDR3 is 13 residues long. The CDR3 bases are TGCGCCAGCAGCCCCCCAACCTTAAGGGGCTACACCTTC. Translating it yields CASSPPTLRGYTF.

V and J are TRBV28 and TRBJ2-1; 10 bases align to TRBD2. CDR3 size: 20 residues. Germline CDR1 is MDHEN and CDR2 is SYDVKM. J lost 1 base, V lost 3 bases, and 15 bases had no gene match. CDR3 nucleotides: TGTGCCAGCAGTTTTCCGCGCGCAGTAGCGGGGGGCCTATCCTACAATGAGCAGTTCTTC. It codes for CASSFPRAVAGGLSYNEQFF. Based on the CDR3 plus reference TRBV28 and TRBJ2-1, the full variable domain is DVKVTQSSRYLVKRTGEKVFLECVQDMDHENMFWYRQDPGLGLRLIYFSYDVKMKEKGDIPEGYSVSREKKERFSLILESASTNQTSMYLCASSFPRAVAGGLSYNEQFFGPGTRLTVL.

In regard to this clone: One end of the junction fails to match germline, which may point to a read error. The chain joins TRBV7-7 to TRBJ2-4; D perhaps matches TRBD2 (6 bases). This CDR3 has 14 amino acids. Germline V gene lookup returns CDR1 SSHAT and CDR2 FNYEAQ (reference sequence). For the CDR3, the DNA is TGTGCTAGCAGCCCCCTCCCGGGAGACAACATTCAGTACTTC. This gives the protein CASSPLPGDNIQYF.

The rearrangement joins TRBV10-3 to TRBJ2-1; 7 nucleotides agree with TRBD1. The V gene's germline CDR1 is ENHRY and CDR2 SYGVKD. The CDR3 has 15 residues. J gave up 7 bases and V 2 bases, and 8 bases lay outside the gene matches. CDR3 loop: CAISEPVTGWNEQFF. The CDR3 DNA follows: TGTGCCATCAGTGAGCCCGTGACAGGGTGGAATGAGCAGTTCTTC.

The chain carries TRBV29-1 and TRBJ2-1; 7 bases align to TRBD1. Germline V CDR1 and CDR2: SQVTM, ANQGSEA. The J segment lost 4 bases and the V segment lost 2 bases, leaving 8 bases of the junction unmatched. The CDR3 is made up of 15 amino acids. CDR3 coding DNA: TGCAGCGTTGAACCAACCGGGACAGCTTACAATGAGCAGTTCTTC. Translating gives CSVEPTGTAYNEQFF.

This clone has only one observation. The rearrangement uses TRBV5-4 and TRBJ2-5; 7 bases are a match to TRBD2. The CDR3 runs 15 residues. The germline V gene has CDR1 SGHNT and CDR2 YYREEE (reference sequence). J gave up 2 bases and V 0 bases, and 4 bases lay outside the gene matches. The CDR3 sequence is CASSLDWREQETQYF. CDR3 in DNA: TGTGCCAGCAGCTTGGATTGGCGGGAGCAAGAGACCCAGTACTTC.

The chain couples TRBV30 to TRBJ1-3; D unclear. This CDR3 is built from 14 residues. Per the germline V gene, CDR1 is GTSNPN and CDR2 is SVGIG (reference sequence). The V and J ends lost 1 base and 0 bases respectively, with 7 bases between them. The CDR3 DNA sequence: TGTGCCTGGAGTGACGGGGTCTCTGGAAACACCATATATTTT. Translating it yields CAWSDGVSGNTIYF.

DNA of the CDR3: TGTGCCAGCAGCTTATATGGCGGGGGAGAAACAGATACGCAGTATTTT. Protein: CASSLYGGGETDTQYF. This chain joins TRBV11-1 and TRBJ2-3; 7 bases align to TRBD2. Germline V CDR1 and CDR2: SGHAT, FQDESV (reference sequence). The CDR3 is made up of 16 amino acids. Trimming at V came to 2 bases and at J to 3 bases, leaving 8 bases not matched to a gene.

The chain carries TRBV4-1 and TRBJ1-1; the D is unclear. V was trimmed by 1 base and J by 3 bases, leaving 12 bases between them. Germline CDR1 and CDR2: MGHRA and YSYEKL. The CDR3 has 15 amino acids. The CDR3 bases are TGCGCCAGCAGCCAAGCTGTCAGGATGGACACTGAAGCTTTCTTT. Encoded protein: CASSQAVRMDTEAFF.

The chain recombines TRBV7-9 with TRBJ2-2, with 7 nucleotides matching TRBD2. Germline trimming cut 5 bases from V and 2 bases from J; bases unmatched to any gene: 2. This CDR3 spans 14 amino acids. From germline, CDR1 is SEHNR and CDR2 FQNEAQ (reference sequence). The CDR3 is CASSQGLNTGELFF. The CDR3 nucleotides read TGTGCCAGCAGCCAGGGACTAAACACCGGGGAGCTGTTTTTT.

CDR3 bases: TGTGCCAGCAGTCCCGAGACGGTCTATAATTCACCCCTCCACTTT. Its translation is CASSPETVYNSPLHF. J is TRBJ1-6 and V is TRBV6-5, with unresolved D. The CDR3 is 15 residues long. The V end was cut by 5 bases, the J end by 3 bases, with 11 bases between. CDR1 is MNHEY, CDR2 SVGAGI, per germline.

This clone was counted once. Different DNA sequences within this sample yield the same CDR3. V is TRBV5-6 and J is TRBJ1-1, with D tentatively TRBD1 (6 bases). Trimming took 8 bases from V and 4 from J, leaving 18 bases between them. The germline V gene encodes CDR1 SGHDT and CDR2 YYEEEE. This CDR3 region has 14 residues. CDR3: CASRPQGWATEAFF. The CDR3, as DNA: TGTGCCAGTAGACCACAGGGATGGGCCACTGAAGCTTTCTTT. Together with reference TRBV5-6 and TRBJ1-1, the CDR3 gives the full variable domain: DAGVTQSPTHLIKTRGQQVTLRCSPKSGHDTVSWYQQALGQGPQFIFQYYEEEERQRGNFPDRFSGHQFPNYSSELNVNALLLGDSALYLCASRPQGWATEAFFGQGTRLTVV.

In DNA, the CDR3 is TGTGCCAGCAGCCAGACAGACTACAATGAGCAGTTCTTC. As protein: CASSQTDYNEQFF. The chain recombines TRBV5-8 with TRBJ2-1, with a possible D match to TRBD1 (5 bases). Germline CDR1 reads SGHTS; CDR2 reads YDEGEE. The CDR3 is 13 residues long. Deletions cut 4 bases from V and 3 bases from J, with 8 bases between.

The V gene is TRBV13, the J gene TRBJ2-7, with TRBD1 matching over 11 bases. Germline CDR1 and CDR2: PRHDT and FYEKMQ (reference sequence). The trim removed 5 bases at V and 1 base at J, leaving 10 bases unmatched. CDR3 size: 17 residues. The chain's CDR3 is CASSNGGQGARSYEQYF. CDR3 coding DNA: TGTGCCAGCAGCAACGGAGGACAGGGGGCGCGTTCCTACGAGCAGTACTTC.